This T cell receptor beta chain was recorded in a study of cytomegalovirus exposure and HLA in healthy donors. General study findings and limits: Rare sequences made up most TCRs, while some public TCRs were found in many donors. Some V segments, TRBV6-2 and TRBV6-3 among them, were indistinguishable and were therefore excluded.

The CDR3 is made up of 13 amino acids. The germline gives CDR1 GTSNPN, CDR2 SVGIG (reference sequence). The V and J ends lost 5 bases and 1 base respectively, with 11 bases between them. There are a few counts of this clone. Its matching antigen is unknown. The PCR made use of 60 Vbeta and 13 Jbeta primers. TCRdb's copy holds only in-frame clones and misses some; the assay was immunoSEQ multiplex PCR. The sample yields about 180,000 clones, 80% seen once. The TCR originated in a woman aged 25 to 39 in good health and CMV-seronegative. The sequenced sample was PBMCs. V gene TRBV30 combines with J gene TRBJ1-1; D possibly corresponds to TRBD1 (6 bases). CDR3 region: CAWGRGRNTEAFF. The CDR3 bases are TGTGCCTGGGGAAGGGGGAGGAACACTGAAGCTTTCTTT.